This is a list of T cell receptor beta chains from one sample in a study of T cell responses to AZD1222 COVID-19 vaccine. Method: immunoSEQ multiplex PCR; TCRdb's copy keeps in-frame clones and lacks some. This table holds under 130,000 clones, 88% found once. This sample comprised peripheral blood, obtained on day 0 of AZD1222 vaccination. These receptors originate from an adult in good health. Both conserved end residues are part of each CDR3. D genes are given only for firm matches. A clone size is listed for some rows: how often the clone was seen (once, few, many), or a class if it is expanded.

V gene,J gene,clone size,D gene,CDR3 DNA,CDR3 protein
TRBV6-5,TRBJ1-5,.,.,TGTGCCAGCAGCCGGACGACGGCGAGTCAGCCCCAGCATTTT,CASSRTTASQPQHF
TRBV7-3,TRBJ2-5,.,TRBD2,TGTGCCAGCAGCTTAACTAGCGGGGGGGCTGGTGAGACCCAGTACTTC,CASSLTSGGAGETQYF
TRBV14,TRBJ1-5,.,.,TGTGCCAGCAGCCAAAATACGGGTCAGCCCCAGCATTTT,CASSQNTGQPQHF
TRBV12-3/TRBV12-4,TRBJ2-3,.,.,TGTGCCAGCAGTTTGAAAGGCACAGATACGCAGTATTTT,CASSLKGTDTQYF
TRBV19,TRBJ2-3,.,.,TGTGCCAGTAGTCCTACTAGGGCAGATACGCAGTATTTT,CASSPTRADTQYF
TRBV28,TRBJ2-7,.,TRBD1,TGTGCCAGCACCATCCCCGGGACAGGGGTCGAGCAGTACTTC,CASTIPGTGVEQYF
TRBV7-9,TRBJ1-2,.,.,TGTGCCAGCAGCCAGGTGTCGGGGGCAGGCTATGGCTACACCTTC,CASSQVSGAGYGYTF
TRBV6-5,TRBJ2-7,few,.,TGTGCCAGCAGTTACTCGGGGATCTCCTACGAGCAGTACTTC,CASSYSGISYEQYF
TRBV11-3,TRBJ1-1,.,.,TGTGCCAGCAAGGGCAGGGGTACACCTGAAGCTTTCTTT,CASKGRGTPEAFF
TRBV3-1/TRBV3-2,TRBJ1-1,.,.,TGTGCCAGCAGCCCTGGCAGACATAGGGCTTTCTTT,CASSPGRHRAFF
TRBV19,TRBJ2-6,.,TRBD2,TGTGCCAGTAGTATAGATGGCCCCGGCGGGAGCTCTGGGGCCAACGTCCTGACTTTC,CASSIDGPGGSSGANVLTF
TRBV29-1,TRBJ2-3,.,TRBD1,TGCAGCGTTGAGCCCGACAGGGGAAGCACAGATACGCAGTATTTT,CSVEPDRGSTDTQYF
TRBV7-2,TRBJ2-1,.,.,TGTGCCAGCAGCCAGACAGGCAATGAGCAGTTCTTC,CASSQTGNEQFF
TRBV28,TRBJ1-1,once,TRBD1,TGTGCCAGCCTTCCGGGGACAGGTCACACTGAAGCTTTCTTT,CASLPGTGHTEAFF
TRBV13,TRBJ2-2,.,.,TGTGCCAGCAGCTTCAGGTCCGGGACCGGGGAGCTGTTTTTT,CASSFRSGTGELFF
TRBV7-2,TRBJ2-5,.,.,TGTGCCACCACCGGACAGCACGAGACCCAGTACTTC,CATTGQHETQYF
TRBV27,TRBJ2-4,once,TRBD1,TGTGCCAGCAGTCCGTCCCGGGACAGAGCCAAAAACATTCAGTACTTC,CASSPSRDRAKNIQYF
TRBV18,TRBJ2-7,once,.,TGTGCCAGCTCACCAGGGGCCGGTAACGAGCAGTACTTC,CASSPGAGNEQYF
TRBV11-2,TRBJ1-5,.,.,TGTGCCAGCAGCTTAGATCGAGGGAAGGCTCAGCCCCAGCATTTT,CASSLDRGKAQPQHF
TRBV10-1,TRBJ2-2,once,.,TGCGCCAGCAACGGGGACACGAACACCGGGGAGCTGTTTTTT,CASNGDTNTGELFF
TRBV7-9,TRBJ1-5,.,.,TGTGCCAGCAGCTTAGAAGGTCAGCCCCAGCATTTT,CASSLEGQPQHF
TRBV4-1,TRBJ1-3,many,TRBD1,TGCGCCAGCAGCCAAGACCCCCCGACAGGGGTCGGAAACACCATATATTTT,CASSQDPPTGVGNTIYF
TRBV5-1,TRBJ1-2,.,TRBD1,TGCGCCAGCAGGGGGGACAGGGGCTCAACCACCTATGGCTACACCTTC,CASRGDRGSTTYGYTF
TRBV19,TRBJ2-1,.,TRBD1,TGTGCCAGCCGAGAGGGACAGTCCAATGAGCAGTTCTTC,CASREGQSNEQFF
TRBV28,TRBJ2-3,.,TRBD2,TGTGCCAGCAGTTTCCGAGGGAGAAGATGGGGGGGAAACACAGATACGCAGTATTTT,CASSFRGRRWGGNTDTQYF
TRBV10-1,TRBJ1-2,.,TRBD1,TGCGCCAGCAGTGAGTTAAGGACAGGCGTAGATGGCTACACCTTC,CASSELRTGVDGYTF
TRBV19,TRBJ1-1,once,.,TGTGCCAGTAGTATGGGTGGGGCGCGGACTGAAGCTTTCTTT,CASSMGGARTEAFF
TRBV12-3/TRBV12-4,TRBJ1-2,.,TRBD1,TGTGCCAGCAGGACAGGGTACTATGGCTACACCTTC,CASRTGYYGYTF
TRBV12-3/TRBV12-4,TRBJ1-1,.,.,TGTGCCAGCCGCCCGACCGGGAACACTGAAGCTTTCTTT,CASRPTGNTEAFF